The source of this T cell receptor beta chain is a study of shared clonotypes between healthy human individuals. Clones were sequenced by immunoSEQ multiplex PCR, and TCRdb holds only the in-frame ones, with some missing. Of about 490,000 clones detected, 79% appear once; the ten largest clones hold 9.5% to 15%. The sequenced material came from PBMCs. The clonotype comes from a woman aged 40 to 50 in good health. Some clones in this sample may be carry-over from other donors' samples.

CDR3 amino acids: CASIDTGTSNYEQFF. DNA for the CDR3: TGTGCCAGCATCGACACCGGGACTAGTAACTATGAGCAGTTCTTC. The chain uses TRBV6-5 and TRBJ2-1, with 8 bases identical to TRBD2. The CDR3 is 15 residues long. CDR1 is MNHEY, CDR2 SVGAGI, per germline. Germline trimming cut 7 bases from V and 8 bases from J; bases unmatched to any gene: 13.